Each of the 27 T cell receptor beta chains below was sequenced from the same sample in a study of T-cell memory formation after mild COVID-19. One entry per CDR3 protein results from TCRdb running MiXCR on the 5' RACE reads. The sample lists around 300,000 distinct CDR3 sequences; roughly an eighth were seen once. The sample comprised PBMCs or a T cell subset sorted from them (not recorded which). These receptors all come from a man younger than 35 who had mild COVID-19 (a few samples of this study predate the infection). Cell type and time point are not known.

This rearrangement joins TRBV7-3 to TRBJ2-7; 8 bases match TRBD2. CDR1 and CDR2 (germline): SGHTA, FQGTGA. CDR3 length: 14 amino acids. V dropped 4 bases and J dropped 2; count of bases not matched to a gene: 4. DNA of the CDR3: TGTGCCAGCAGCTCCTACGGGGGGGCCTACGAGCAGTACTTC. It codes for CASSSYGGAYEQYF. Looking up the rest from reference TRBV7-3 and TRBJ2-7 gives the full variable domain: GAGVSQTPSNKVTEKGKYVELRCDPISGHTALYWYRQSLGQGPEFLIYFQGTGAADDSGLPNDRFFAVRPEGSVSTLKIQRTERGDSAVYLCASSSYGGAYEQYFGPGTRLTVT.

This clonotype was observed a handful of times. V usage is TRBV29-1 and J usage is TRBJ2-3; 10 bases align to TRBD2. This CDR3 contains 18 residues. The germline CDR1 and CDR2 sequences are SQVTM and ANQGSEA. V dropped 5 bases and J dropped 0; count of bases not matched to a gene: 14. The CDR3 DNA is TGCAGCGTTTACCTGGGGCTAGCGGGGGTCTGGAGCACAGATACGCAGTATTTT. Translating gives CSVYLGLAGVWSTDTQYF.

The chain has TRBV29-1 and TRBJ2-3, with 9 positions matching TRBD1. The CDR3 is made up of 14 amino acids. The V gene's germline CDR1 is SQVTM and CDR2 ANQGSEA. Trimming took 7 bases from V and 1 from J; bases not matched to a gene: 6. The DNA for the CDR3 is TGCAGCGGGCCCCGGGACAGGGGCACAGATACGCAGTATTTT. Residues: CSGPRDRGTDTQYF.

This clonotype was observed a handful of times. The chain links TRBV6-1 to TRBJ2-3, with D possibly matching TRBD1 (6 bases). Deletions cut 3 bases from V and 1 base from J, with 20 bases between. CDR1 MNHNS and CDR2 SASEGT come from the germline V gene. This CDR3 is built from 18 residues. Written as DNA, the CDR3 is TGTGCCAGCAGTGATACCCAGGGGACACCCCCGGGCACAGATACGCAGTATTTT. The encoded protein is CASSDTQGTPPGTDTQYF.

There are a few counts of this clonotype. The chain is built from TRBV9 and TRBJ1-1, with D possibly matching TRBD1 (5 bases). Germline V gene lookup returns CDR1 SGDLS and CDR2 YYNGEE. This CDR3 is 13 amino acids long. Deletions cut 0 bases from V and 8 bases from J, with 11 bases between. In nucleotides, the CDR3 is TGTGCCAGCAGCGTAGAAGCAGGGCGCGAAGCTTTCTTT. Its protein product is CASSVEAGREAFF.

The chain recombines TRBV4-1 with TRBJ1-1; tentative D call: TRBD1 (5 bases). V was pared by 1 base and J by 10 bases, with 13 bases between. This CDR3 has 13 residues. Germline-derived CDR1 and CDR2 are MGHRA and YSYEKL. CDR3 in amino acids: CASSQVNSGGAFF. DNA of the CDR3: TGCGCCAGCAGCCAAGTTAACTCGGGGGGAGCTTTCTTT.

The gene calls are TRBV7-2 and TRBJ1-2, with a possible D match to TRBD1 (5 bases). V was trimmed by 7 bases and J by 8 bases, leaving 32 bases between them. The CDR3 extends over 18 amino acids. Germline CDR1 and CDR2: SGHTA and FQGNSA. DNA of the CDR3: TGTGCCAGCACCCAAAGCAAGAGTTCCCGGACACTTCAGGAAGGCTACACCTTC. The encoded protein is CASTQSKSSRTLQEGYTF.

The chain employs TRBV5-6 and TRBJ2-3, with D perhaps TRBD1 (6 bases). The CDR3 sequence is 17 residues long. Germline CDR1 reads SGHDT; CDR2 reads YYEEEE. V lost 4 bases to trimming and J lost 2 bases, with 20 bases between them. Here the CDR3 reads CASSLYGIQGPTDTQYF. Here the CDR3 DNA reads TGTGCCAGCAGCCTTTATGGGATTCAGGGGCCCACAGATACGCAGTATTTT.

V is TRBV9 and J is TRBJ1-1, with D possibly TRBD1 on 6 matching bases. The CDR3 extends over 15 amino acids. Germline lookup yields CDR1 SGDLS and CDR2 YYNGEE. The V and J ends lost 4 bases and 6 bases respectively, with 19 bases between them. CDR3 amino acids: CASSPRLDRQAEAFF. The CDR3 nucleotides are TGTGCCAGCAGCCCACGGCTTGACAGGCAAGCTGAAGCTTTCTTT.

This clonotype was detected many times. V is TRBV11-2 and J is TRBJ1-1, with TRBD1 as a possible D gene (5 bases). The CDR3 totals 13 residues. V was pared by 3 bases and J by 7 bases, with 12 bases between. Germline assignment: CDR1 SGHAT and CDR2 FQNNGV. CDR3 sequence (DNA): TGTGCCAGCAGCTTCAAGGGGCGGGTTGAAGCTTTCTTT. This translates into CASSFKGRVEAFF.

The chain recombines TRBV12-3 or TRBV12-4 with TRBJ2-1; 8 bases agree with TRBD2. This CDR3 is 15 amino acids long. Trimming took 3 bases from V and 7 from J; bases not matched to a gene: 8. In nucleotides, the CDR3 is TGTGCCAGCAGTTTGGGAGCGGGGGTCGGGAATGAGCAGTTCTTC. This gives the protein CASSLGAGVGNEQFF.

At least ten counts were recorded for this clonotype. V usage is TRBV29-1 and J usage is TRBJ2-7, with TRBD1 identical over 11 bases. Germline CDR1 SQVTM, CDR2 ANQGSEA. This CDR3 is 15 amino acids long. Losses at the gene ends were 4 bases for V and 3 bases for J; bases not matched to a gene: 8. Written as DNA, the CDR3 is TGCAGCGTTGTGTTCGGGACAGGGGGTTACTACGAGCAGTACTTC. Protein: CSVVFGTGGYYEQYF.

The chain uses TRBV4-1 and TRBJ1-2; 9 nucleotides align to TRBD1. Unmatched junction bases numbered 6, after V lost 0 bases and J lost 4 bases. Looked up from germline, CDR1 is MGHRA and CDR2 is YSYEKL. The CDR3 extends over 16 amino acids. The CDR3 region is CASSQDWDRELYGYTF. Here the CDR3 DNA reads TGCGCCAGCAGCCAAGACTGGGACAGGGAGCTCTATGGCTACACCTTC.

The CDR3 loop is CASSSDRVSYNEQFF. The CDR3 DNA reads as TGTGCCAGCAGCTCGGACAGGGTTTCCTACAATGAGCAGTTCTTC. V gene TRBV7-6 combines with J gene TRBJ2-1, with TRBD1 matching 8 bases. Germline lookup yields CDR1 SGHVS and CDR2 FNYEAQ. This CDR3 spans 15 amino acids. The J segment lost 1 base and the V segment lost 4 bases, leaving 3 bases of the junction unmatched.

The CDR3 loop is CASSFPREQYF. CDR3 in DNA: TGTGCCAGCAGTTTCCCTCGTGAGCAGTACTTC. This sequence joins TRBV6-5 and TRBJ2-7, with unresolved D. Germline V lookup: CDR1 MNHEY, CDR2 SVGAGI. V lost 4 bases to trimming and J lost 7 bases, with 8 bases between them. The CDR3 runs to 11 residues.

The chain has TRBV20-1 and TRBJ1-2; D possibly corresponds to TRBD1 (5 bases). This CDR3 region has 13 residues. V lost 3 bases and J lost 6, with 14 bases in between. Looked up from germline, CDR1 is DFQATT and CDR2 is SNEGSKA (reference sequence). CDR3 sequence: CSASRGTQDGYTF. Written as DNA, the CDR3 is TGCAGTGCTAGCAGAGGGACTCAAGATGGCTACACCTTC.

This clonotype was seen a few times. This rearrangement joins TRBV7-9 to TRBJ2-7; D may be TRBD1 or TRBD2 (5 bases each). V gave up 5 bases and J gave up 6 bases, with 17 bases separating them. CDR3 length: 14 amino acids. Germline CDR1 is SEHNR and CDR2 is FQNEAQ (reference sequence). The CDR3 reads CASSPGATRAEQYV. CDR3 DNA: TGTGCCAGCAGCCCTGGGGCGACGAGGGCCGAGCAGTACGTC.

The chain links TRBV5-1 to TRBJ2-7, with 7 nucleotides matching TRBD1. The V and J ends lost 5 bases and 4 bases, in that order; junction bases with no gene match: 9. The CDR3 totals 14 residues. Germline V gene lookup returns CDR1 SGHRS and CDR2 YFSETQ. CDR3 DNA: TGCGCCAGCAGAGTTGCACCGGGACAGTACGAGCAGTACGTC. This codes for CASRVAPGQYEQYV.

The rearrangement joins TRBV6-2 or TRBV6-3 to TRBJ2-7; D is unresolved. Germline V CDR1 and CDR2: MNHEY, SVGEGT. There are 12 residues in the CDR3. V lost 4 bases and J 9 bases, leaving 13 bases between the germline ends. The CDR3 reads CASSFPEPGQYF. The CDR3 DNA reads TGTGCCAGCAGTTTCCCGGAGCCGGGGCAGTACTTC.

The count of this clonotype is one. The chain employs TRBV4-1 and TRBJ2-7, with D possibly matching TRBD2 (5 bases). The V end lost 2 bases, the J end lost 2 bases, and 13 bases lay between the germline ends. This CDR3 spans 15 amino acids. CDR1 and CDR2 from the germline V gene are MGHRA and YSYEKL. CDR3 sequence (DNA): TGCGCCAGCAGCCAATACACCGGGAATACCTACGAGCAGTACTTC. Its protein is CASSQYTGNTYEQYF.

The chain employs TRBV24-1 and TRBJ2-5, with 9 bases identical to TRBD1. The CDR3 is made up of 16 amino acids. Per the germline V gene, CDR1 is KGHDR and CDR2 is SFDVKD. Trimming took 6 bases from V and 5 from J; bases not matched to a gene: 12. The CDR3 DNA sequence: TGTGCCACCAGTCGCGCTTCCGGGACAGGGCCGGAGACCCAGTACTTC. Its protein is CATSRASGTGPETQYF.

This rearrangement joins TRBV7-3 to TRBJ2-7; D ambiguous. Trimming removed 11 bases at V and 2 bases at J, with 19 bases between. Germline V gene data show CDR1 as SGHTA and CDR2 as FQGTGA. The CDR3 totals 14 residues. The CDR3 coding sequence is TGTGCCTCTAAAAGGACCCCCCATGCCTACGAGCAGTACTTC. Amino acids: CASKRTPHAYEQYF. Complete variable domain (other parts from reference TRBV7-3 and TRBJ2-7): GAGVSQTPSNKVTEKGKYVELRCDPISGHTALYWYRQSLGQGPEFLIYFQGTGAADDSGLPNDRFFAVRPEGSVSTLKIQRTERGDSAVYLCASKRTPHAYEQYFGPGTRLTVT.

The chain is built from TRBV7-2 and TRBJ2-7, with a weak D call TRBD1 (6 bases). Germline V CDR1 and CDR2: SGHTA, FQGNSA. The V and J ends lost 8 bases and 1 base respectively, with 12 bases between them. CDR3 length: 13 residues. The CDR3, as DNA: TGTGCCAGCCAAATAGGGGGATCCTACGAGCAGTACTTC. Translated: CASQIGGSYEQYF.

The rearrangement uses TRBV5-6 and TRBJ2-5, with D unclear. CDR3 length: 13 residues. Trimming left V 4 bases short and J 3 bases short, with 10 bases between. The germline gives CDR1 SGHDT, CDR2 YYEEEE. The CDR3 DNA sequence: TGTGCCAGCAGCGGCACCAGCGAAGAGACCCAGTACTTC. Its protein product is CASSGTSEETQYF.

The chain recombines TRBV2 with TRBJ1-2, with a possible D match to TRBD1 (5 bases). The V gene lost 6 bases and the J gene lost 4 bases, with 12 bases spanning the gap. The V gene's germline CDR1 is SNHLY and CDR2 FYNNEI. The CDR3 loop spans 13 amino acids. CDR3 sequence reads: CASRVGGSYGYTF. The CDR3 bases are TGTGCCAGCAGGGTGGGGGGTAGCTATGGCTACACCTTC.

This clonotype was counted many times. V usage is TRBV20-1 and J usage is TRBJ1-4, with TRBD1 as a possible D gene (6 bases). V lost 4 bases and J 5 bases, leaving 11 bases between the germline ends. Germline V gene sequence: CDR1 DFQATT, CDR2 SNEGSKA (reference sequence). The CDR3 sequence is 13 residues long. The CDR3 region is CSAKGGPNEKLFF. The CDR3 nucleotides are TGCAGTGCTAAGGGGGGTCCCAATGAAAAACTGTTTTTT.

This clonotype was counted at least ten times. This chain links TRBV12-3 or TRBV12-4 with TRBJ2-5, with D unresolved. V lost 6 bases and J lost 5, with 13 bases in between. CDR3 length: 13 residues. CDR3 DNA sequence: TGTGCCAGCAGAAACCCAAAGTGGGAGACCCAGTACTTC. Protein: CASRNPKWETQYF.